The rows below give T cell receptor beta chains drawn from one sample of a study of OX40 agonist ivuxolimab in advanced cancers. Assay used: immunoSEQ multiplex PCR; TCRdb lists only in-frame clones, some missing. The sample consists of about 50,000 clones, 70% to 80% of them appearing once. The sequences come from CD4+ or CD8+ T cells sorted from blood, collected in a trial of the OX40 agonist ivuxolimab. The receptors here all came from an adult with an advanced solid tumor such as melanoma, head and neck, liver or kidney cancer. Each CDR3 is given with its conserved first and last residue. Each record gives: clone size, V gene, D gene, J gene, CDR3 DNA, CDR3 protein. D genes are given only for firm matches. Where a row states a size, it is once, few, many or the class of an expanded clone; other rows omit it.

size: .; V: TRBV6-5; D: .; J: TRBJ1-2; DNA: TGTGCCAGCAGTTTCGGACACTTAAACTATGGCTACACCTTC; CDR3: CASSFGHLNYGYTF
size: .; V: TRBV6-5; D: TRBD1; J: TRBJ1-5; DNA: TGTGCCAGCCGGACAGGGGATAGCAATCAGCCCCAGCATTTT; CDR3: CASRTGDSNQPQHF
size: medium-sized; V: TRBV19; D: TRBD1; J: TRBJ2-1; DNA: TGTGCCACTAATCCGGCAGGGGGCGGACACAATGAGCAGTTCTTC; CDR3: CATNPAGGGHNEQFF
size: .; V: TRBV5-1; D: TRBD2; J: TRBJ2-4; DNA: TGCGCCAGCAGCCCTGGGACTAGCGGAAACATTCAGTACTTC; CDR3: CASSPGTSGNIQYF
size: .; V: TRBV5-4; D: .; J: TRBJ2-2; DNA: TGTGCCAGCAGCTTGGTTACAGCGAACACCGGGGAGCTGTTTTTT; CDR3: CASSLVTANTGELFF
size: .; V: TRBV7-9; D: .; J: TRBJ2-1; DNA: TGTGCCAGCAGCTCGGACAGATCCTCCTACAATGAACAGTTCTTC; CDR3: CASSSDRSSYNEQFF
size: .; V: TRBV5-6; D: TRBD1; J: TRBJ2-4; DNA: TGTGCCAGCAGTTATCGGACAGGGAGAAATGACATTCAGTACTTC; CDR3: CASSYRTGRNDIQYF
size: .; V: TRBV9; D: .; J: TRBJ1-2; DNA: TGTGCCAGCACCCTGGGACCGGGACATGATTATGGCTACACCTTC; CDR3: CASTLGPGHDYGYTF
size: .; V: TRBV25-1; D: .; J: TRBJ2-5; DNA: TGTGCCACCTCCACTCCGGGAGTGGGGACCCAGTACTTC; CDR3: CATSTPGVGTQYF
size: .; V: TRBV6-5; D: .; J: TRBJ1-6; DNA: TGTGCCAGCAGTTACCGGCGGCTTTCACCCCTCCACTTT; CDR3: CASSYRRLSPLHF
size: .; V: TRBV2; D: TRBD2; J: TRBJ2-1; DNA: TGTGCCAGCAGTTCCGAACTAGCGGGACTCGGTGAGCAGTTCTTC; CDR3: CASSSELAGLGEQFF
size: few; V: TRBV6-4; D: .; J: TRBJ2-3; DNA: TGTGCCAGCAGTGGGGGAACAGATACGCAGTATTTT; CDR3: CASSGGTDTQYF
size: .; V: TRBV4-1; D: TRBD1; J: TRBJ2-3; DNA: TGCGCCAGCAGCCATAGACAGGGCAGGCCAGATACGCAGTATTTT; CDR3: CASSHRQGRPDTQYF
size: .; V: TRBV2; D: .; J: TRBJ2-3; DNA: TGTGCCAGCGTAGATCAGGGGTTCACAGATACGCAGTATTTT; CDR3: CASVDQGFTDTQYF
size: .; V: TRBV11-2; D: .; J: TRBJ1-2; DNA: TGTGCCAGCAGCTCCGGGTCGGCCTATGGCTACACCTTC; CDR3: CASSSGSAYGYTF
size: .; V: TRBV9; D: TRBD2; J: TRBJ2-5; DNA: TGTGCCAGCAGCGTAAGCGGGGGGGAAAGGGAGACCCAGTACTTC; CDR3: CASSVSGGERETQYF
size: .; V: TRBV6-1; D: TRBD2; J: TRBJ2-1; DNA: TGTGCCAGCAGTGAAGCGTGGACTAGCGGAGGCAGAAATGAGCAGTTCTTC; CDR3: CASSEAWTSGGRNEQFF
size: .; V: TRBV6-5; D: TRBD1; J: TRBJ1-6; DNA: TGTGCCAGCAGTACTCGGGGACAGGGGGCTTCACCCCTCCACTTT; CDR3: CASSTRGQGASPLHF
size: once; V: TRBV28; D: .; J: TRBJ1-6; DNA: TGTGCCAGCAGTTTGGGTGGCTGGGGCAGTAATTCACCCCTCCACTTT; CDR3: CASSLGGWGSNSPLHF
size: .; V: TRBV2; D: TRBD2; J: TRBJ2-3; DNA: TGTGCCAGCAGTGGAAAGGGACTAGCGGGATCCAGGACAGATACGCAGTATTTT; CDR3: CASSGKGLAGSRTDTQYF
size: .; V: TRBV27; D: .; J: TRBJ1-1; DNA: TGTGCCAGCAGTTTATCGACGTTGGGCACTGAAGCTTTCTTT; CDR3: CASSLSTLGTEAFF
size: .; V: TRBV6-6; D: .; J: TRBJ2-5; DNA: TGTGCCAGCAGAAGTCGGGGGCTCCAAGAGACCCAGTACTTC; CDR3: CASRSRGLQETQYF
size: .; V: TRBV30; D: .; J: TRBJ1-2; DNA: TGTGCCTGGAATAGGGGGGACTATGGCTACACCTTC; CDR3: CAWNRGDYGYTF
size: .; V: TRBV28; D: .; J: TRBJ1-5; DNA: TGTGCCAGCAGTTTACGCAAGGCGGCCCAGCCCCAGCATTTT; CDR3: CASSLRKAAQPQHF
size: .; V: TRBV19; D: .; J: TRBJ2-2; DNA: TGTGCCAGTAGTAAGGGTCGGCAGGGGTACACCGGGGAGCTGTTTTTT; CDR3: CASSKGRQGYTGELFF
size: few; V: TRBV6-1; D: .; J: TRBJ1-3; DNA: TGTGCCAAATCAGGGGATAGGGACACCATATATTTT; CDR3: CAKSGDRDTIYF
size: .; V: TRBV28; D: TRBD2; J: TRBJ2-3; DNA: TGTGCCAGCAGTAAGAAACTTGGGACTAGCGGTTCGTACACAGATACGCAGTATTTT; CDR3: CASSKKLGTSGSYTDTQYF
size: .; V: TRBV6-1; D: .; J: TRBJ1-2; DNA: TGTGCCAGCCTAGATTACAGGAGCAACTATGGCTACACCTTC; CDR3: CASLDYRSNYGYTF
size: .; V: TRBV7-7; D: .; J: TRBJ2-1; DNA: TGTGCTAGCAGCCAGGGCCCTCGGAATGAGCAGTTCTTC; CDR3: CASSQGPRNEQFF
size: .; V: TRBV6-5; D: TRBD1; J: TRBJ1-2; DNA: TGTGCCAGCAGATTATACAGGGGCGACGGTTATGGCTACACCTTC; CDR3: CASRLYRGDGYGYTF
size: .; V: TRBV11-1; D: TRBD1; J: TRBJ1-2; DNA: TGTGCCAGCAGCTTGGGACAGGGGACCTTCTATGGCTACACCTTC; CDR3: CASSLGQGTFYGYTF
size: .; V: TRBV5-1; D: .; J: TRBJ2-1; DNA: TGCGCCAGCAGCCCCGGGGTGACAAACAATGAGCAGTTCTTC; CDR3: CASSPGVTNNEQFF
size: .; V: TRBV5-4; D: .; J: TRBJ1-2; DNA: TGTGCCAGCAGCAGGTTGGGGGTCGATGGCTACACCTTC; CDR3: CASSRLGVDGYTF
size: .; V: TRBV7-9; D: .; J: TRBJ2-7; DNA: TGTGCCAGCAGCTTAGGGTACGGGAACGAGCAGTACTTC; CDR3: CASSLGYGNEQYF
size: .; V: TRBV6-5; D: .; J: TRBJ1-2; DNA: TGTGCCAGCAGTTACCTATACATCGGTGGCTACACCTTC; CDR3: CASSYLYIGGYTF
size: .; V: TRBV6-6; D: .; J: TRBJ1-2; DNA: TGTGCCAGCAATCCGGACAGTGCTAACTATGGCTACACCTTC; CDR3: CASNPDSANYGYTF
size: .; V: TRBV11-2; D: .; J: TRBJ1-2; DNA: TGTGCCAGCAGCCGCCTTAGGGGCGACTATGGCTACACCTTC; CDR3: CASSRLRGDYGYTF
size: .; V: TRBV6-6; D: TRBD1; J: TRBJ2-7; DNA: TGTGCCACAAAACGGGACAGTCCCTACGAGCAGTACTTC; CDR3: CATKRDSPYEQYF
size: .; V: TRBV7-2; D: .; J: TRBJ2-7; DNA: TGTGCCAGCAGCCGTGAGACACCCTACGAGCAGTACTTC; CDR3: CASSRETPYEQYF
size: .; V: TRBV7-2; D: .; J: TRBJ2-5; DNA: TGTGCCAGCAGCTTGGAAACCGGGGGCCAGTACTTC; CDR3: CASSLETGGQYF
size: few; V: TRBV10-3; D: .; J: TRBJ1-2; DNA: TGTGCCATCAGTACACAGGACTATGGCTACACCTTC; CDR3: CAISTQDYGYTF
size: .; V: TRBV19; D: .; J: TRBJ1-1; DNA: TGTGCCAGTACGGAGCAGACGAACACTGAAGCTTTCTTT; CDR3: CASTEQTNTEAFF
size: many; V: TRBV7-3; D: TRBD1; J: TRBJ1-3; DNA: TGTGCCAGCAGCCGGGACAGCTCTGGAAACACCATATATTTT; CDR3: CASSRDSSGNTIYF
size: .; V: TRBV28; D: .; J: TRBJ1-2; DNA: TGTGCCAGCAGTTTAATGGGTCAGGGTGGCTATGGCTACACCTTC; CDR3: CASSLMGQGGYGYTF
size: .; V: TRBV6-6; D: TRBD1; J: TRBJ1-5; DNA: TGTGCCAGCAGCTGGACAGGCGGCGAACAGCCCCAGCATTTT; CDR3: CASSWTGGEQPQHF
size: .; V: TRBV5-5; D: TRBD2; J: TRBJ2-3; DNA: TGTGCCAGCAGCGGGACTAGCGGGAGCACAGATACGCAGTATTTT; CDR3: CASSGTSGSTDTQYF
size: .; V: TRBV9; D: TRBD2; J: TRBJ2-2; DNA: TGTGCCAGCAGCGTAGCGGGGGTAGGAGCGGGGGTGAACACCGGGGAGCTGTTTTTT; CDR3: CASSVAGVGAGVNTGELFF
size: .; V: TRBV19; D: .; J: TRBJ1-2; DNA: TGTGCCAGTAGATCGGGGAGAGCCGGTGGCTACACCTTC; CDR3: CASRSGRAGGYTF
size: .; V: TRBV4-2; D: TRBD1; J: TRBJ2-1; DNA: TGTGCCAGCAGCCAAGTCAAGGACAGGGCCTACAATGAGCAGTTCTTC; CDR3: CASSQVKDRAYNEQFF
size: .; V: TRBV2; D: .; J: TRBJ1-1; DNA: TGTGCCAGCAGGCATACAGAGAACACTGAAGCTTTCTTT; CDR3: CASRHTENTEAFF
size: .; V: TRBV6-1; D: .; J: TRBJ2-7; DNA: TGTGCCAGCAGTTACAGAGACGAGCAGTACTTC; CDR3: CASSYRDEQYF